This T cell receptor beta chain was sequenced for a study of identical twins. From the 5' RACE reads, TCRdb called clonotypes with MiXCR, one entry per CDR3 protein. The sample consists of over 200,000 distinct CDR3 sequences, roughly 10% of them appearing once. CDR1 is KGHSH, CDR2 LQKENI, per germline. The CDR3 covers 18 residues. V lost 2 bases, J lost 0 bases, and 8 bases stayed unmatched. Overall study results and limits: Insertion counts were lower in abundant cord blood beta clonotypes, a trend that memory repertoires did not show.

Of note for this clonotype: The antigen is not known.

This chain joins TRBV18 and TRBJ2-4; 9 positions match TRBD1. The source material was memory (CD45RO+) T cells sorted from blood. This receptor was taken from a woman between 18 and 29 years old in good health. The CDR3 is CASSPSWTGAGAKNIQYF. The CDR3 DNA reads TGTGCCAGCTCACCATCCTGGACAGGGGCGGGAGCCAAAAACATTCAGTACTTC.